Below, 26 T cell receptor beta chains from the same sample are listed, as sequenced in a study of OX40 agonist ivuxolimab in advanced cancers. Here immunoSEQ multiplex PCR was the method, and the copy in TCRdb shows in-frame clones only, minus some. The sample contains tens of thousands of clones, approximately 92% of which appear only once. Here the sequenced sample was CD4+ or CD8+ T cells sorted from blood, taken in a trial of the OX40 agonist ivuxolimab. The receptors were sampled from an adult with an advanced solid tumor such as melanoma, head and neck, liver or kidney cancer.

The rearrangement uses TRBV5-6 and TRBJ2-2; the match to TRBD2 covers 13 bases. Germline V gives CDR1 SGHDT, CDR2 YYEEEE. This CDR3 contains 16 residues. The trim removed 4 bases at V and 5 bases at J, leaving 5 bases unmatched. The CDR3 DNA sequence: TGTGCCAGCAGCCATTGGGGACTAGCGGGGACCGGGGAGCTGTTTTTT. It is translated as CASSHWGLAGTGELFF.

J is TRBJ2-1 and V is TRBV6-6; 7 bases are shared with TRBD1. V was pared by 3 bases and J by 5 bases, with 4 bases of the junction left unmatched. The CDR3 loop spans 14 amino acids. Germline V gene lookup returns CDR1 MNHNY and CDR2 SVGAGI (reference sequence). The CDR3 is CASSYRDRDNEQFF. The CDR3 nucleotides read TGTGCCAGCAGTTATCGGGACAGAGACAATGAGCAGTTCTTC.

This chain joins TRBV7-8 and TRBJ1-4; tentative D call: TRBD1 (5 bases). Trimming removed 3 bases from V and 8 bases from J, with 16 bases in between. Germline V CDR1 and CDR2: SGHVS, FQNEAQ. This CDR3 region has 15 residues. The CDR3 loop is CASSFLGGDREKLFF. Here the CDR3 DNA reads TGTGCCAGCAGCTTTTTGGGGGGGGATAGGGAAAAACTGTTTTTT.

This CDR3 reads CASSPRDSSYEQYF. The CDR3 coding sequence is TGTGCCAGCTCACCCAGGGACAGCTCCTACGAGCAGTACTTC. This rearrangement joins TRBV18 to TRBJ2-7; TRBD1 agrees at 7 bases. CDR1 and CDR2 from the germline V gene are KGHSH and LQKENI. Germline trimming cut 3 bases from V and 0 bases from J; bases unmatched to any gene: 2. The CDR3 has 14 amino acids.

The J gene is TRBJ2-3, the V gene TRBV27; D not certain. Germline loops: CDR1 MNHEY, CDR2 SMNVEV (reference sequence). This CDR3 has 14 residues. Trimming pared 0 bases from V and 11 bases from J, leaving 15 bases between. This CDR3 reads CASSLSIRNRGQYF. In nucleotides, the CDR3 is TGTGCCAGCAGTTTATCCATAAGGAACCGAGGGCAGTATTTT.

The chain combines TRBV19 with TRBJ2-1; maybe TRBD1 (5 bases). V was shortened by 6 bases and J by 5 bases, with 14 bases between the two germline ends. The CDR3 is 14 amino acids. From germline, CDR1 is LNHDA and CDR2 SQIVND (reference sequence). The CDR3 DNA reads TGTGCCAGTAGGACCCCACAGGAAAACAATGAGCAGTTCTTC. Translated, it gives CASRTPQENNEQFF.

The chain's CDR3 is CASRLETQYF. CDR3 coding DNA: TGTGCCAGCAGGCTAGAGACCCAGTACTTC. This chain links TRBV11-2 with TRBJ2-5; unclear D gene. V was shortened by 6 bases and J by 4 bases, with 3 bases between the two germline ends. The CDR3 has 10 amino acids. CDR1 is SGHAT, CDR2 FQNNGV, per germline. The full variable domain, rest sourced from reference TRBV11-2 and TRBJ2-5, is EAGVAQSPRYKIIEKRQSVAFWCNPISGHATLYWYQQILGQGPKLLIQFQNNGVVDDSQLPKDRFSAERLKGVDSTLKIQPAKLEDSAVYLCASRLETQYFGPGTRLLVL.

The chain couples TRBV12-5 to TRBJ1-1; unclear D gene. Germline CDR1 LGHNT, CDR2 FRNRAP. The CDR3 totals 13 residues. V gave up 6 bases and J gave up 4 bases, with 12 bases separating them. The DNA of the CDR3 is TGTGCTAGTGGCCCCAGTGGTGGCACTGAAGCTTTCTTT. Amino acid sequence: CASGPSGGTEAFF.

The DNA for the CDR3 is TGTGCCAGCAGCCTGACTCAAAGCCAGGGCTACGAGCAGTACTTC. Translated: CASSLTQSQGYEQYF. This chain links TRBV7-8 with TRBJ2-7; the D gene is possibly TRBD1 (5 bases). CDR1 and CDR2 (germline): SGHVS, FQNEAQ. The V and J ends lost 5 bases and 3 bases respectively, with 17 bases between them. The CDR3 consists of 15 residues.

The chain recombines TRBV6-1 with TRBJ2-2; a possible D gene is TRBD2 (6 bases). V lost 6 bases to trimming and J lost 4 bases, with 12 bases between them. CDR1 MNHNS and CDR2 SASEGT come from the germline V gene. This CDR3 is built from 14 residues. The CDR3 coding sequence is TGTGCCAGCAGCCTTCTAGCGTCCACCGGGGAGCTGTTTTTT. It codes for CASSLLASTGELFF.

The chain combines TRBV5-8 with TRBJ2-3; 13 bases agree with TRBD2. Trimming took 3 bases from V and 2 from J; bases not matched to a gene: 12. The germline CDR1 and CDR2 sequences are SGHTS and YDEGEE. The length of the CDR3 is 19 residues. CDR3 DNA sequence: TGTGCCAGCAGCTCCGGACTAGCGGGAGAGCTAGAGGACACAGATACGCAGTATTTT. Residues: CASSSGLAGELEDTDTQYF.

This chain links TRBV4-1 with TRBJ2-2; 9 bases fit TRBD2. This CDR3 has 18 residues. Germline V gene data show CDR1 as MGHRA and CDR2 as YSYEKL. With 3 bases clipped from V and 5 bases from J, the junction kept 13 bases outside the gene matches. The CDR3 is CASSHSRGREGRTGELFF. The CDR3 DNA reads as TGCGCCAGCAGCCACTCAAGGGGGCGGGAGGGTCGGACCGGGGAGCTGTTTTTT.

This sequence joins TRBV13 and TRBJ2-7; TRBD1 or TRBD2 may be the D gene (5 bases each). V was trimmed by 5 bases and J by 3 bases, leaving 17 bases between them. In germline, CDR1 is PRHDT, CDR2 FYEKMQ (reference sequence). CDR3 size: 15 residues. CDR3 DNA sequence: TGTGCCAGCAGCCTACCGGGCCCGGGGCGCTACGAGCAGTACTTC. Encoded protein: CASSLPGPGRYEQYF.

This chain's CDR3 is CASNTGGSPGELFF. CDR3 DNA: TGTGCCAGCAACACGGGCGGCTCCCCCGGGGAGCTGTTTTTT. The chain joins TRBV28 to TRBJ2-2; D not resolved. This CDR3 is built from 14 residues. The V and J ends lost 7 bases and 6 bases respectively, with 15 bases between them. Germline CDR1 is MDHEN and CDR2 is SYDVKM.

The chain joins TRBV4-3 to TRBJ2-2; no clear D gene. V was clipped by 0 bases and J by 3 bases, with 8 bases between them. The length of the CDR3 is 15 residues. Germline V gene data show CDR1 as LGHNA and CDR2 as YSLEER. The CDR3 region has the DNA TGCGCCAGCAGCCAAGATCACGGCGACACCGGGGAGCTGTTTTTT. Residues: CASSQDHGDTGELFF.

This clone was counted once. The chain has TRBV4-1 and TRBJ1-4, with 8 positions matching TRBD1. Germline V gives CDR1 MGHRA, CDR2 YSYEKL. The ends lost 0 bases at V and 3 bases at J; junction bases unmatched: 6. This CDR3 is built from 17 residues. CDR3 sequence (DNA): TGCGCCAGCAGCCAAGACAGGGGGCAGTCCTCTAATGAAAAACTGTTTTTT. The encoded protein is CASSQDRGQSSNEKLFF.

This clone was picked up one time. V usage is TRBV6-6 and J usage is TRBJ1-1; D uncertain. Germline-derived CDR1 and CDR2 are MNHNY and SVGAGI (reference sequence). The CDR3 consists of 12 residues. Trimming took off 7 bases at V and 11 bases at J, with 17 bases between the two ends. CDR3 residues: CASTGPERTAFF. CDR3 bases: TGTGCCAGCACCGGCCCCGAGAGGACGGCTTTCTTT.

J is TRBJ2-3 and V is TRBV5-1, with TRBD1 as a possible D gene (5 bases). The CDR3 totals 18 residues. The V gene lost 0 bases and the J gene lost 1 base, with 18 bases spanning the gap. Germline CDR1 is SGHRS and CDR2 is YFSETQ. The CDR3 protein is CASSLEGSGSTRTDTQYF. The CDR3 coding sequence is TGCGCCAGCAGCTTGGAAGGTTCAGGGTCGACCCGCACAGATACGCAGTATTTT.

This chain joins TRBV7-6 and TRBJ2-1; D not resolved. CDR1 and CDR2 (germline): SGHVS, FNYEAQ. The V gene lost 0 bases and the J gene lost 8 bases, with 11 bases spanning the gap. This CDR3 has 14 amino acids. DNA for the CDR3: TGTGCCAGCAGCTTAGCCTTGAACAGAGATGAGCAGTTCTTC. It codes for CASSLALNRDEQFF.

This clone was picked up one time. V gene TRBV9 combines with J gene TRBJ1-2; TRBD1 is a possible D gene (5 bases). The germline V and J ends were trimmed by 0 bases and 8 bases, with 14 bases remaining between them. CDR3 size: 14 residues. The germline V gene encodes CDR1 SGDLS and CDR2 YYNGEE. The CDR3: CASSVGAGFRGYTF. Written as DNA, the CDR3 is TGTGCCAGCAGCGTAGGAGCAGGGTTTAGGGGCTACACCTTC. The full variable domain, in which reference TRBV9 and TRBJ1-2 provide the parts outside the CDR3, is DSGVTQTPKHLITATGQRVTLRCSPRSGDLSVYWYQQSLDQGLQFLIQYYNGEERAKGNILERFSAQQFPDLHSELNLSSLELGDSALYFCASSVGAGFRGYTFGSGTRLTVV.

The chain has TRBV7-2 and TRBJ2-3; D call uncertain. Germline lookup yields CDR1 SGHTA and CDR2 FQGNSA. CDR3 length: 12 amino acids. Trimming cost V 4 bases and J 2 bases, with 4 bases left between them. The CDR3 DNA reads as TGTGCCAGCAGCTCCTTCACAGATACGCAGTATTTT. Its protein product is CASSSFTDTQYF.

The chain joins TRBV4-3 to TRBJ1-1; D possibly corresponds to TRBD1 (6 bases). There are 17 residues in the CDR3. Trimming shortened V by 1 base and J by 1 base, and 16 bases separated the two germline ends. CDR1 is LGHNA, CDR2 YSLEER, per germline. The chain's CDR3 is CASSQVSLDRGNTEAFF. CDR3 coding DNA: TGCGCCAGCAGCCAAGTCTCCTTGGACAGAGGGAACACTGAAGCTTTCTTT.

The chain couples TRBV27 to TRBJ2-7; TRBD2 aligns across 12 bases. The germline CDR1 and CDR2 sequences are MNHEY and SMNVEV (reference sequence). The CDR3 contains 14 residues. J was trimmed by 3 bases and V by 6 bases; bases with no gene match: 3. CDR3 sequence (DNA): TGTGCCAGCAGGCTAGCGGGAGGGCACTACGAGCAGTACTTC. The encoded protein is CASRLAGGHYEQYF.

CDR3 loop: CASSFRAEAFF. CDR3 coding DNA: TGTGCCAGCAGCTTCAGGGCTGAAGCTTTCTTT. V gene TRBV7-9 combines with J gene TRBJ1-1; D may be TRBD1 (5 bases). Germline V lookup: CDR1 SEHNR, CDR2 FQNEAQ (reference sequence). The CDR3 covers 11 residues. With 3 bases removed from V and 6 bases from J, the gap between germline ends came to 5 bases.

The genes are TRBV28 and TRBJ1-5; 7 bases are a match to TRBD1. CDR1 is MDHEN, CDR2 SYDVKM, per germline. Trimming cost V 4 bases and J 7 bases; bases outside gene matches: 7. The CDR3 is made up of 14 amino acids. As DNA, the CDR3 is TGTGCCAGCAGTTGGGGCGACAGGGACCAGCCCCAGCATTTT. It is translated as CASSWGDRDQPQHF. The variable domain in full, with the rest retrieved from reference TRBV28 and TRBJ1-5, is DVKVTQSSRYLVKRTGEKVFLECVQDMDHENMFWYRQDPGLGLRLIYFSYDVKMKEKGDIPEGYSVSREKKERFSLILESASTNQTSMYLCASSWGDRDQPQHFGDGTRLSIL.

The CDR3 protein is CASSQQNTGELFF. The CDR3 region has the DNA TGTGCCAGCAGTCAACAAAACACCGGGGAGCTGTTTTTT. The rearrangement joins TRBV6-5 to TRBJ2-2; D is undetermined. Germline CDR1 is MNHEY and CDR2 is SVGAGI. V shed 5 bases and J shed 2 bases, with 6 bases lying between them. The CDR3 covers 13 residues.